Shown below are 26 T cell receptor beta chains from a single sample sequenced in a study of early T cells in non-severe SARS-CoV-2 infection. From the 5' RACE reads, TCRdb called clonotypes with MiXCR, one entry per CDR3 protein. The sample lists about 60,000 distinct CDR3 sequences; less than 10% were seen once. The sample was whole blood. The receptor set was obtained from an adult who was a healthcare worker with PCR-confirmed SARS-CoV-2 infection or an uninfected control (not recorded which).

The rearrangement uses TRBV11-2 and TRBJ1-4; tentatively, D is TRBD1 (6 bases). The germline V gene has CDR1 SGHAT and CDR2 FQNNGV. Deletions cut 5 bases from V and 5 bases from J, with 12 bases between. CDR3 length: 14 residues. This CDR3 reads CASSQGQPNEKLFF. CDR3 DNA sequence: TGTGCCAGCAGCCAGGGACAACCAAATGAAAAACTGTTTTTT.

This chain links TRBV14 with TRBJ1-1; TRBD1 is a possible D gene (5 bases). V dropped 1 base and J dropped 0 bases, with 15 bases sitting between them. This CDR3 contains 17 residues. CDR1 is SGHDN, CDR2 FVKESK, per germline. The CDR3 region is CASSQGRGRRMNTEAFF. The CDR3 DNA reads as TGTGCCAGCAGCCAAGGGAGGGGAAGAAGGATGAACACTGAAGCTTTCTTT.

This clonotype was seen repeatedly, ten times or more. J is TRBJ1-1 and V is TRBV7-8, with D possibly being TRBD1 (5 bases). CDR1 and CDR2 (germline): SGHVS, FQNEAQ. This CDR3 has 15 amino acids. V lost 0 bases and J 0 bases, leaving 8 bases between the germline ends. This CDR3 is CASSLAGAVNTEAFF. CDR3 bases: TGTGCCAGCAGCTTAGCCGGGGCTGTGAACACTGAAGCTTTCTTT.

The chain uses TRBV10-3 and TRBJ1-6, with TRBD1 as a possible D gene (5 bases). V was pared by 6 bases and J by 8 bases, with 11 bases between. CDR3 length: 13 amino acids. Germline V gene lookup returns CDR1 ENHRY and CDR2 SYGVKD. CDR3 coding DNA: TGTGCCATCAGGGCCGGGGGTGATTCACCCCTCCACTTT. Translation: CAIRAGGDSPLHF.

This clonotype appeared many times. This chain joins TRBV4-2 and TRBJ1-1, with TRBD1 as a possible D gene (6 bases). V was cut by 0 bases and J by 2 bases, with 16 bases left in between. The CDR3 loop spans 17 amino acids. Germline V gene lookup returns CDR1 LGHNA and CDR2 YNFKEQ. Written as DNA, the CDR3 is TGTGCCAGCAGCCAAGATGGTTCGGGGGCGCCTAACACTGAAGCTTTCTTT. Encoded protein: CASSQDGSGAPNTEAFF.

This clonotype was observed at least ten times. This chain links TRBV4-2 with TRBJ1-2, with D maybe TRBD1 (5 bases). The V gene's germline CDR1 is LGHNA and CDR2 YNFKEQ. V was trimmed by 2 bases and J by 4 bases, leaving 14 bases between them. The CDR3 loop spans 15 amino acids. CDR3 in amino acids: CASSQSDKGGYGYTF. The CDR3 bases are TGTGCCAGCAGCCAATCGGACAAGGGAGGCTATGGCTACACCTTC.

This clonotype was counted only a few times. The chain has TRBV18 and TRBJ2-1; D perhaps matches TRBD1 (6 bases). From germline, CDR1 is KGHSH and CDR2 LQKENI. CDR3 length equals 13 residues. V lost 2 bases and J 8 bases, leaving 10 bases between the germline ends. The CDR3 spells CASSPNRADEQFF. The CDR3 DNA sequence: TGTGCCAGCTCACCAAACAGGGCCGATGAGCAGTTCTTC.

Ten or more counts support this clonotype. The chain uses TRBV12-3 or TRBV12-4 and TRBJ1-1; D ambiguous. The length of the CDR3 is 16 residues. V lost 4 bases to trimming and J lost 0 bases, with 15 bases between them. CDR3: CASSSLLKAMNTEAFF. The CDR3 bases are TGTGCCAGCAGTTCCCTTTTGAAGGCTATGAACACTGAAGCTTTCTTT.

In this sample, this clonotype turned up a few times. The chain links TRBV5-1 to TRBJ2-6; D not certain. The germline gives CDR1 SGHRS, CDR2 YFSETQ. CDR3 length equals 15 residues. The ends were cut back, 0 bases at V and 2 bases at J, with 6 bases in the middle. Here the CDR3 DNA reads TGCGCCAGCAGCTTGGGACCAGCTGGGGCCAACGTCCTGACTTTC. It codes for CASSLGPAGANVLTF.

This chain joins TRBV9 and TRBJ1-5; no definite D call. From germline, CDR1 is SGDLS and CDR2 YYNGEE. Trimming took off 4 bases at V and 7 bases at J, with 15 bases between the two ends. This CDR3 spans 14 amino acids. The CDR3 reads CASSPGSSGQPQHF. For the CDR3, the DNA is TGTGCCAGCAGCCCCGGGTCAAGTGGGCAGCCCCAGCATTTT.

V is TRBV6-6 and J is TRBJ2-5; 7 bases fit TRBD1. This CDR3 contains 13 residues. Germline V lookup: CDR1 MNHNY, CDR2 SVGAGI (reference sequence). Trimming removed 2 bases from V and 4 bases from J; junction bases left unmatched: 1. The CDR3 protein is CASSYPGGETQYF. In DNA form, the CDR3 reads TGTGCCAGCAGTTACCCAGGGGGAGAGACCCAGTACTTC.

The chain combines TRBV7-9 with TRBJ2-5; 7 positions agree with TRBD2. Per the germline V gene, CDR1 is SEHNR and CDR2 is FQNEAQ (reference sequence). Trimming at V came to 5 bases and at J to 1 base, leaving 10 bases not matched to a gene. This CDR3 spans 16 amino acids. CDR3 protein: CASSIRLAVAQETQYF. The DNA for the CDR3 is TGTGCCAGCAGCATAAGACTAGCTGTGGCCCAAGAGACCCAGTACTTC.

In this sample, this clonotype turned up many times. The chain joins TRBV10-3 to TRBJ1-2, with D tentatively TRBD1 (5 bases). This CDR3 spans 13 amino acids. Trimming removed 10 bases at V and 2 bases at J, with 14 bases between. CDR1 ENHRY and CDR2 SYGVKD come from the germline V gene. The CDR3 protein is CATNSRDNYGYTF. The CDR3, as DNA: TGTGCCACCAACAGTCGGGACAACTATGGCTACACCTTC.

CDR3 amino acids: CASSSWTSGSTDTQYF. The CDR3 nucleotides read TGTGCCAGCAGCTCGTGGACTAGCGGGAGCACAGATACGCAGTATTTT. The gene calls are TRBV9 and TRBJ2-3; 11 nucleotides agree with TRBD2. Per germline, CDR1 SGDLS and CDR2 YYNGEE. The CDR3 extends over 16 amino acids. V gave up 4 bases and J gave up 0 bases; unmatched junction bases: 4.

The chain employs TRBV3-1 and TRBJ2-1; 10 bases match TRBD1. The CDR3 loop spans 17 amino acids. CDR1 and CDR2 (germline): LGHDT, YNNKEL (reference sequence). V lost 5 bases, J lost 5 bases, and 12 bases stayed unmatched. The CDR3 region has the DNA TGTGCCAGCAGCGATAGATGGGACAGGGGAGGGCACAATGAGCAGTTCTTC. The encoded protein is CASSDRWDRGGHNEQFF.

The table lists this clonotype with a few counts. The CDR3 is CSAGTSGAGEELFF. Here the CDR3 DNA reads TGCAGTGCGGGGACTAGCGGGGCGGGCGAGGAGCTGTTTTTT. V is TRBV20-1 and J is TRBJ2-2; 13 bases are a match to TRBD2. This CDR3 has 14 amino acids. Germline lookup yields CDR1 DFQATT and CDR2 SNEGSKA (reference sequence). Germline trimming cut 6 bases from V and 10 bases from J; bases unmatched to any gene: 8.

The chain is built from TRBV28 and TRBJ1-2, with D possibly TRBD1 on 5 matching bases. The CDR3 is 12 residues long. Trimming removed 6 bases from V and 13 bases from J, with 18 bases in between. The germline V gene has CDR1 MDHEN and CDR2 SYDVKM. The CDR3 DNA reads as TGTGCCAGCAGCCCTGGGGGATTTTCGACCACCTTC. Translated, it gives CASSPGGFSTTF.

The rearrangement uses TRBV10-1 and TRBJ2-1, with D tentatively TRBD1 (6 bases). This CDR3 has 14 amino acids. Trimming took off 4 bases at V and 10 bases at J, with 17 bases between the two ends. Germline CDR1 is WNHNN and CDR2 is SYGVQD (reference sequence). CDR3 amino acids: CASSGPGDLREQFF. The CDR3 DNA is TGCGCCAGCAGTGGACCAGGGGACCTCCGGGAGCAGTTCTTC.

This clonotype has a handful of counts. The chain employs TRBV2 and TRBJ2-4; 7 bases agree with TRBD1. This CDR3 has 16 amino acids. Trimming took 6 bases from V and 4 from J; bases not matched to a gene: 12. Germline lookup yields CDR1 SNHLY and CDR2 FYNNEI. CDR3 DNA: TGTGCCAGCAGCTTAACCCTCGGGACAGTAAAAAACATTCAGTACTTC. Amino acid sequence: CASSLTLGTVKNIQYF.

V is TRBV30 and J is TRBJ2-2; no clear D. Germline-derived CDR1 and CDR2 are GTSNPN and SVGIG (reference sequence). V was clipped by 1 base and J by 2 bases, with 8 bases between them. This CDR3 is built from 14 residues. The CDR3 here is CAWSGATNTGELFF. The DNA for the CDR3 is TGTGCCTGGAGTGGGGCAACAAACACCGGGGAGCTGTTTTTT.

This clonotype was seen a few times. CDR3 coding DNA: TGTGCCAGCAGGCGTGCGCGCGGCACCGGGGAGCTGTTTTTT. Its translation: CASRRARGTGELFF. V gene TRBV27 combines with J gene TRBJ2-2; D not certain. Looked up from germline, CDR1 is MNHEY and CDR2 is SMNVEV (reference sequence). The V end was cut by 6 bases, the J end by 4 bases, with 12 bases between. This CDR3 is 14 amino acids long.

This clonotype was found many times. The J gene is TRBJ2-7, the V gene TRBV28; D remains ambiguous. Between the trimmed V and J ends, which lost 6 bases and 0 bases, there was a span of 9 bases. The CDR3 spans 13 residues. The germline CDR1 and CDR2 sequences are MDHEN and SYDVKM. As DNA, the CDR3 is TGTGCCAGCAGCGTCAGTAGCTCCTACGAGCAGTACGTC. Its protein product is CASSVSSSYEQYV.

The chain recombines TRBV5-1 with TRBJ1-2; unclear D gene. CDR1 is SGHRS, CDR2 YFSETQ, per germline. The CDR3 has 15 residues. Trimming removed 4 bases at V and 4 bases at J, with 17 bases between. Written as DNA, the CDR3 is TGCGCCAGCAGCCCGTGGCAAGACCCAACCTATGGCTACACCTTC. It encodes CASSPWQDPTYGYTF.

This clonotype was seen a handful of times. The chain recombines TRBV5-8 with TRBJ2-1, with 9 bases fitting TRBD1. V dropped 4 bases and J dropped 6; count of bases not matched to a gene: 5. Germline V gives CDR1 SGHTS, CDR2 YDEGEE. The CDR3 has 14 amino acids. For the CDR3, the DNA is TGTGCCAGCAGCCTTGGGACAGGGAGCAATGAGCAGTTCTTC. This codes for CASSLGTGSNEQFF.

The chain recombines TRBV7-3 with TRBJ2-2; weak D call: TRBD2 (6 bases). The CDR3 has 16 residues. Germline V CDR1 and CDR2: SGHTA, FQGTGA. Trimming took off 1 base at V and 0 bases at J, with 9 bases between the two ends. CDR3 bases: TGTGCCAGCAGCTTAAAGTCGGGGGCGAACACCGGGGAGCTGTTTTTT. This codes for CASSLKSGANTGELFF.

In this sample, this clonotype turned up a few times. V and J are TRBV9 and TRBJ1-4; 8 positions match TRBD1. This CDR3 spans 16 amino acids. Germline CDR1 and CDR2: SGDLS and YYNGEE. The ends lost 3 bases at V and 7 bases at J; junction bases unmatched: 11. This CDR3 reads CASSAQADRVGEKLFF. CDR3 nucleotide sequence: TGTGCCAGCAGCGCCCAGGCGGACAGGGTCGGTGAAAAACTGTTTTTT.